This passage covers 5 T cell receptor beta chains from one sample sequenced in a study of blood T cells in healthy people across ages. A J-beta primer mix and a sample-barcoded 5' primer were used in a second PCR of about 7 to 12 cycles. TCRdb reprocessed the 5' RACE reads via MiXCR and lists one record per CDR3 protein. The sample records about 670,000 distinct CDR3 sequences, around 41% being singletons. Material for sequencing was blood. Source of these receptors: a man at least 80 years old in good health.

A few counts support this clonotype. This chain connects TRBV27 to TRBJ2-5; tentatively, D is TRBD1 (6 bases). The end of the DNA fits TRBJ2-7 better, so the J call may be wrong. The CDR3 has 13 amino acids. CDR1 MNHEY and CDR2 SMNVEV come from the germline V gene (reference sequence). The CDR3 spells CASSARQVPEQYF. The DNA for the CDR3 is TGTGCCAGCAGTGCCCGACAGGTCCCCGAGCAGTACTTC.

The rearrangement joins TRBV15 to TRBJ2-5; D may match TRBD1 or TRBD2 (5 bases each). TRBJ2-7 matches the DNA end more closely, so the J call is doubtful. Germline lookup yields CDR1 LNHNV and CDR2 YYDKDF (reference sequence). This CDR3 is 16 amino acids long. CDR3 nucleotide sequence: TGTGCCACCAGCAGAGCAGGGAGTCTAAATCAAGGCGAGCAGTACTTC. Amino acid sequence: CATSRAGSLNQGEQYF.

The chain carries TRBV7-3 and TRBJ2-7, with TRBD2 as a possible D gene (7 bases). CDR3 length: 14 residues. CDR1 SGHTA and CDR2 FQGTGA come from the germline V gene. With 5 bases removed from V and 7 bases from J, the gap between germline ends came to 18 bases. The CDR3 nucleotides read TGTGCCAGCAGCCCCCAGGGGCGGGGGAATGAGCAGTACTTC. It translates to CASSPQGRGNEQYF. Complete variable domain (other parts from reference TRBV7-3 and TRBJ2-7): GAGVSQTPSNKVTEKGKYVELRCDPISGHTALYWYRQSLGQGPEFLIYFQGTGAADDSGLPNDRFFAVRPEGSVSTLKIQRTERGDSAVYLCASSPQGRGNEQYFGPGTRLTVT.

V is TRBV20-1 and J is TRBJ2-5; either TRBD1 or TRBD2 may fit D (5 bases each). Trimming shortened V by 1 base and J by 1 base, and 10 bases separated the two germline ends. Germline V gene lookup returns CDR1 DFQATT and CDR2 SNEGSKA (reference sequence). The CDR3 runs 14 residues. The CDR3 loop reads CSARVSGLQETQYF. The CDR3 nucleotides are TGCAGTGCTAGAGTTTCGGGGCTCCAAGAGACCCAGTACTTC.

CDR3 DNA sequence: TGTGCCAGCAGTTATAGGTTTAGGTCGGATGAGCAGTACTTC. It translates to CASSYRFRSDEQYF. The chain links TRBV6-5 to TRBJ2-7; D call uncertain. Germline values: CDR1 MNHEY, CDR2 SVGAGI. CDR3 length equals 14 residues. V lost 3 bases to trimming and J lost 7 bases, with 16 bases between them.